A single sample is the source of the 3 T cell receptor beta chains below, sequenced in a study of blood T cell repertoires in COVID-19. Data came from immunoSEQ multiplex PCR; TCRdb stores just in-frame clones and leaves some out. The repertoire holds approximately 330,000 clones, with roughly 91% as singletons. The sequencing sample was made of PBMCs or T cells enriched from blood (not recorded which). The receptors here all came from a woman in her twenties or thirties who had recovered from COVID-19.

J is TRBJ2-5 and V is TRBV6-5; D unclear. This CDR3 contains 15 residues. CDR1 MNHEY and CDR2 SVGAGI come from the germline V gene. V was cut by 2 bases and J by 4 bases, with 14 bases left in between. CDR3 in amino acids: CASSYSFWAAETQYF. The CDR3 nucleotides read TGTGCCAGCAGTTACAGTTTTTGGGCAGCAGAGACCCAGTACTTC.

This chain uses TRBV4-3 with TRBJ2-3; the match to TRBD2 covers 10 bases. This CDR3 is 17 amino acids long. The germline CDR1 and CDR2 sequences are LGHNA and YSLEER. Germline trimming cut 2 bases from V and 3 bases from J; bases unmatched to any gene: 8. Written as DNA, the CDR3 is TGCGCCAGCAGCCAAATAAGAGCGGGAGGGTCTACAGATACGCAGTATTTT. As protein: CASSQIRAGGSTDTQYF.

The rearrangement uses TRBV4-1 and TRBJ1-2; 10 positions agree with TRBD1. The CDR3 has 15 residues. The V gene's germline CDR1 is MGHRA and CDR2 YSYEKL. J gave up 4 bases and V 0 bases, and 2 bases lay outside the gene matches. CDR3 sequence reads: CASSQEDRGAYGYTF. In nucleotides, the CDR3 is TGCGCCAGCAGCCAAGAGGACAGGGGGGCCTATGGCTACACCTTC.